This T cell receptor beta chain originates from a study of technical replicates of blood from several donors. Details on this clone: One junction end does not reproduce the germline sequence, and a read error may be involved.

Sequencing used immunoSEQ multiplex PCR; TCRdb keeps in-frame clones, though not all of them. The data contain about 100,000 clones, nearly 96% of them singletons. The CDR3 has 14 amino acids. Germline CDR1 reads LNHDA; CDR2 reads SQIVND (reference sequence). The sequenced sample consisted of T cells isolated from PBMCs. This sequence was found in a human donor in good health. This sequence joins TRBV19 and TRBJ2-1, with a weak D call TRBD1 (5 bases). CDR3 loop: CASSTRRAPDARVF. The CDR3 DNA follows: TGTGCCAGTAGTACCCGAAGGGCGCCCGACGCCAGGGTCTTC.